This entry features one TCR beta chain sequence. Its antigen is currently unknown. MiXCR was run by TCRdb on the 5' RACE reads, yielding one entry per CDR3 protein. The repertoire holds roughly 1,500,000 distinct CDR3 sequences, with less than 40% as singletons. The data stem from a study of identical twins. Study findings and constraints: Rather than following the same donors, the conclusions depended on cross-sectional statistical analysis.

Germline V gene lookup returns CDR1 MDHEN and CDR2 SYDVKM. Between the trimmed V and J ends, which lost 5 bases and 2 bases, there was a span of 13 bases. There are 14 residues in the CDR3. The chain links TRBV28 to TRBJ2-7; D is perhaps TRBD1 (5 bases). Sequencing was performed on cord blood. This TCR was sampled from a newborn girl in good health. CDR3: CASSLIRDTYEQYF. For the CDR3, the DNA is TGTGCCAGCAGTCTGATCAGGGATACCTACGAGCAGTACTTC. The full variable domain, with the rest looked up from reference TRBV28 and TRBJ2-7, is DVKVTQSSRYLVKRTGEKVFLECVQDMDHENMFWYRQDPGLGLRLIYFSYDVKMKEKGDIPEGYSVSREKKERFSLILESASTNQTSMYLCASSLIRDTYEQYFGPGTRLTVT.